This is a list of T cell receptor beta chains from one sample in a study of pediatric ulcerative colitis. Repertoires were generated with immunoSEQ multiplex PCR, while TCRdb's copy carries only in-frame clones and drops some. This sample carries 25,000 to 35,000 clones, approximately 78% of them seen once, and the ten largest clones take 3.5% to 4.5%. The sequenced sample consisted of blood. These receptors were obtained from a boy aged 10-17 years with severe ulcerative colitis. Each CDR3 is given with its conserved first and last residue. Each record gives: J gene, clone size, V gene, D gene, CDR3 DNA, CDR3 protein. A D gene is named only where the DNA matches it firmly. For some rows the clone size is stated as once, few or many, or as a class when expanded; others skip it.

TRBJ2-5 - TRBV2 - TGTGCCAGCAAGGTTACGGGACGGGTCTACCAAGAGACCCAGTACTTC CASKVTGRVYQETQYF
TRBJ2-2 - TRBV4-3 TRBD1 TGCGCCAGCAGGCCGACAGGGCTTGACGGGGAGCTGTTTTTT CASRPTGLDGELFF
TRBJ1-2 - TRBV27 - TGTGCCAGCAGTTTATCGGTCCGTGGGGCCCCTAACTATGGCTACACCTTC CASSLSVRGAPNYGYTF
TRBJ1-5 once TRBV19 - TGTGCCAGTAGTGTAACAGGGTCTCAGCCCCAGCATTTT CASSVTGSQPQHF
TRBJ1-6 - TRBV5-1 TRBD1 TGCGCCAGCAGGCGGGACAGCAATTCACCCCTCCACTTT CASRRDSNSPLHF
TRBJ2-5 - TRBV6-1 - TGTGCCAGCAGTAAGGACAGTAGGGGCCAGTACTTC CASSKDSRGQYF
TRBJ1-2 - TRBV29-1 - TGCAGCGTTGATTGGACAGTTGATGGCTACACCTTC CSVDWTVDGYTF
TRBJ2-5 - TRBV7-9 - TGTGCCAGCAGCCGCACCTGGACAGCGAAAGAGACCCAGTACTTC CASSRTWTAKETQYF
TRBJ2-7 - TRBV4-1 TRBD1 TGCGCCAGCAGCCAAGCCTGGACAGGGGGCAACGAGCAGTACTTC CASSQAWTGGNEQYF
TRBJ1-2 - TRBV9 TRBD1 TGTGCCAGCAGCGTAGGGACAGGGGGCTTCTATGGCTACACCTTC CASSVGTGGFYGYTF
TRBJ1-1 - TRBV10-2 TRBD1 TGCGCCAGCACTAGCAAATGGACAGGGGCCCTCCGTGAAGCTTTCTTT CASTSKWTGALREAFF
TRBJ1-1 - TRBV7-3 - TGTGCCAGCAGCTTAAACCCAGCCACTGAAGCTTTCTTT CASSLNPATEAFF
TRBJ2-3 - TRBV19 TRBD1 TGTGCCAGTACTCTAACGATACAGGGGTTTGCAGATACGCAGTATTTT CASTLTIQGFADTQYF
TRBJ1-3 - TRBV11-2 - TGTGCCAGCAGCTTAGAAGGGCACTCTGGAAACACCATATATTTT CASSLEGHSGNTIYF
TRBJ1-1 - TRBV7-9 TRBD1 TGTGCCAGCAGCTCCGGGACAGGGCTAGGAGCTTTCTTT CASSSGTGLGAFF
TRBJ1-5 - TRBV28 - TGTGCCAGCAGTTTTTACAAGGATCCCGTTTTT CASSFYKDPVF
TRBJ2-1 - TRBV19 TRBD2 TGTGCCAGTAGTATAATCCCTAGCGGTGAGCAGTTCTTC CASSIIPSGEQFF
TRBJ1-1 - TRBV28 - TGTGCCAGCAGTTTCCCTCGCAGGCGGCCCATGAACACTGAAGCTTTCTTT CASSFPRRRPMNTEAFF
TRBJ1-1 - TRBV7-7 TRBD1 TGTGCCAGCAGCAATGGACCTATGGGACAGGGAGGTACTGAAGCTTTCTTT CASSNGPMGQGGTEAFF
TRBJ2-7 - TRBV11-2 - TGTGCCAGCAACACAGGGTCCTTCCTTTACGAGCAGTACTTC CASNTGSFLYEQYF
TRBJ2-7 - TRBV27 - TGTGCCAGCAGTTTAGTAAGTGGTCACGAGCAGTACTTC CASSLVSGHEQYF
TRBJ1-2 - TRBV18 - TGTGCCAGCTCACCATCGGGGAACTATGGCTACACCTTC CASSPSGNYGYTF
TRBJ2-2 - TRBV7-8 TRBD2 TGTGCCAGCAGCTCGACGGGACTAGCGGCGACGAACACCGGGGAGCTGTTTTTT CASSSTGLAATNTGELFF
TRBJ2-5 - TRBV7-9 - TGTGCCAGCAGCTCCCCAGCCCAAGAGACCCAGTACTTC CASSSPAQETQYF
TRBJ2-1 - TRBV7-7 - TGTGCCAGCAGCTTAATCGGTGCGACCTACAATGAGCAGTTCTTC CASSLIGATYNEQFF
TRBJ1-1 - TRBV15 - TGTGCCACCAGCAGCCTACTCGGGAACACTGAAGCTTTCTTT CATSSLLGNTEAFF
TRBJ2-4 - TRBV7-9 - TGTGCCAGCAGCCCCCCGGGCGTAGCCAAAAACATTCAGTACTTC CASSPPGVAKNIQYF
TRBJ2-1 - TRBV19 - TGTGCCAGTAGTATACAGGGCCCCAATGAGCAGTTCTTC CASSIQGPNEQFF
TRBJ1-1 - TRBV6-1 - TGTGCCAGCAGTGAGATCCCGTCAGGGGCTTTCTTT CASSEIPSGAFF
TRBJ1-1 - TRBV10-3 - TGTGCCATCAGTGAGGGGGGCAGGGACACTGAAGCTTTCTTT CAISEGGRDTEAFF
TRBJ1-2 once TRBV27 - TGTGCCAGCATTGAGAGGGGGGGGATGGAGGGCTACACCTTC CASIERGGMEGYTF
TRBJ2-1 once TRBV7-6 TRBD2 TGTGCCAGCAGCGATGACCCTAGCGGGGGACTCAATGAGCAGTTCTTC CASSDDPSGGLNEQFF
TRBJ2-2 - TRBV7-6 TRBD2 TGTGCCAGCAGTTTGGGGGGGGACCCCACCGGGGAGCTGTTTTTT CASSLGGDPTGELFF
TRBJ1-1 once TRBV12-5 TRBD1 TGTGCTAGTGGTTTGGGGGGACAGGGTGAAGCTTTCTTT CASGLGGQGEAFF
TRBJ2-7 few TRBV7-9 TRBD1 TGTGCCAGCAGCTTTCCGGGACAGGTCTACGAGCAGTACTTC CASSFPGQVYEQYF
TRBJ1-1 - TRBV19 - TGTGCCAGTAGTATAGATCGCGGACGCACTGAAGCTTTCTTT CASSIDRGRTEAFF
TRBJ2-1 - TRBV4-3 TRBD2 TGCGCCAGCAGCCAAGATCTAGCGGGGGGCTCCTACAATGAGCAGTTCTTC CASSQDLAGGSYNEQFF
TRBJ1-2 - TRBV19 TRBD1 TGTGCCAGTATCGAGGGGGCCGGGAATGGCTACACCTTC CASIEGAGNGYTF
TRBJ2-3 - TRBV4-1 - TGCGCCAGCAGCCAAGGGAGAGGTGACTTATCAGATACGCAGTATTTT CASSQGRGDLSDTQYF
TRBJ1-2 - TRBV6-5 - TGTGCCAGCAGGCTGGAGGTTAACTATGGCTACACCTTC CASRLEVNYGYTF
TRBJ2-1 - TRBV19 TRBD2 TGTGCCAGTAGTATAACGGGGGGGGCCTCTGTTGAGCAGTTCTTC CASSITGGASVEQFF
TRBJ2-7 - TRBV7-2 - TGTGCCAGCAGCGTTAGGGACGGCGACCGAGGCTACGAGCAGTACTTC CASSVRDGDRGYEQYF
TRBJ1-2 - TRBV15 - TGTGCCACCAGCAGAGATGCAGGGACCTTCAGGGGCTACACCTTC CATSRDAGTFRGYTF
TRBJ1-5 - TRBV18 TRBD1 TGTGCCAGCTCACCACAAAGGACAGGTAACGGACAGCCCCAGCATTTT CASSPQRTGNGQPQHF
TRBJ2-5 - TRBV6-6 TRBD2 TGTGCCACCCAAAGGCGGGGGGAACTTCAAGAGACCCAGTACTTC CATQRRGELQETQYF
TRBJ2-3 - TRBV7-8 - TGTGCCAGCAGCCAATTGTACCCACAACCAGATACGCAGTATTTT CASSQLYPQPDTQYF
TRBJ2-3 - TRBV27 - TGTGCCAGCAGTTTATTAACAGGGTCCACAGATACGCAGTATTTT CASSLLTGSTDTQYF
TRBJ1-2 few TRBV19 TRBD1 TGTGCCAGTAGGGGGTCGACAGGGATCTATGGCTACACCTTC CASRGSTGIYGYTF
TRBJ1-1 - TRBV7-9 - TGTGCCAGCAGCCCGCCCCGGGGAGTGAACACTGAAGCTTTCTTT CASSPPRGVNTEAFF